This T cell receptor beta chain was sequenced during a study of T cells in Graves' hyperthyroidism and ophthalmopathy. Notes on the study in general: Blood also carried most thyroid clonotypes expanded above 0.001.

This clonotype occurred a few times. Its antigen remains unknown. The TCR beta CDR3 regions underwent amplification using RNA transcripts as the source. HTBI primers were the set used in a first-round RT-PCR of the TCR CDR3. TCRdb itself ran the multiplex PCR reads through MiXCR, one entry per CDR3 protein. The sample includes hundreds of thousands of distinct CDR3 sequences, about 17% seen only once; the top ten take roughly 17%. Participants, patients aged 18 to 65, had newly diagnosed hyperthyroidism with a duration under 2 months. Diagnoses were made from clinical symptoms, serum measures (thyroxine and TRAb), thyroid ultrasound and orbital computed tomography. CDR3 size: 12 residues. Germline loops: CDR1 LGHDT, CDR2 YNNKEL (reference sequence). V was pared by 10 bases and J by 8 bases, with 14 bases between.

This rearrangement joins TRBV3-1 to TRBJ1-4, with a possible D match to TRBD1 (6 bases). The sequence was collected from a woman between 45 and 65 years old with Graves' hyperthyroidism that later progressed to Graves' ophthalmopathy. The material sequenced was blood. The CDR3 DNA is TGTGCCACGGCGGCAGGGGACGAAAAACTGTTTTTT. Translated: CATAAGDEKLFF.